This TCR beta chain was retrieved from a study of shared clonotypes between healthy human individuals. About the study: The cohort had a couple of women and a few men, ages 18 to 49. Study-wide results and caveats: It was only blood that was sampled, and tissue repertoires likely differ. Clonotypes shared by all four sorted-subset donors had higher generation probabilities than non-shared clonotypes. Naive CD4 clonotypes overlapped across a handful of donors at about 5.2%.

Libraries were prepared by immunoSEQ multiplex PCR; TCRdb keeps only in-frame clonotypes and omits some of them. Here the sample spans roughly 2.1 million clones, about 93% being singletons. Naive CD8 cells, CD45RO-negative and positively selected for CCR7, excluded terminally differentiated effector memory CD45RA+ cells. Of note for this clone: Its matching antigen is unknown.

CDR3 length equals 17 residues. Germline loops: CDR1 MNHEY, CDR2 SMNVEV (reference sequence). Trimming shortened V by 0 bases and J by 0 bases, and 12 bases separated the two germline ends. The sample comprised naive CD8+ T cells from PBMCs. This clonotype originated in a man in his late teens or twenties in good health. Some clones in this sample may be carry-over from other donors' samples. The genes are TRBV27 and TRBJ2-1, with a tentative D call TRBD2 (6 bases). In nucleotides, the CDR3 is TGTGCCAGCAGTTTATCGGCGGGAATAGGCTCCTACAATGAGCAGTTCTTC. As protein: CASSLSAGIGSYNEQFF.